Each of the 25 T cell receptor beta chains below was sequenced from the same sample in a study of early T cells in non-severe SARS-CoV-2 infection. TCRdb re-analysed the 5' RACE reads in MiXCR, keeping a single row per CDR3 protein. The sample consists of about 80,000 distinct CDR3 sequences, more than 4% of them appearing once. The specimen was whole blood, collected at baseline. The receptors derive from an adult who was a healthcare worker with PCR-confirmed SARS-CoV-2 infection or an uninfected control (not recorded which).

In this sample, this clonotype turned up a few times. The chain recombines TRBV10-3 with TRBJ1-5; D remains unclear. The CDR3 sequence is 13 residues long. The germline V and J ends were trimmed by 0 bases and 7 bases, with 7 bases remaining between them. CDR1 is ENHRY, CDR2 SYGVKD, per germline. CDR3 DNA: TGTGCCATCAGTGAGTCGAGATTCCAGCCCCAGCATTTT. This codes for CAISESRFQPQHF.

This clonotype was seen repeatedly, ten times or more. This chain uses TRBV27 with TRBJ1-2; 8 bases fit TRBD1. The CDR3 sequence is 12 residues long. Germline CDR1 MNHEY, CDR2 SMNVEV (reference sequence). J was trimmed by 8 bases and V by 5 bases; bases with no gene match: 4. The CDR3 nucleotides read TGTGCCAGCAGTGGGACAGGACCAGGCTACACCTTC. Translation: CASSGTGPGYTF.

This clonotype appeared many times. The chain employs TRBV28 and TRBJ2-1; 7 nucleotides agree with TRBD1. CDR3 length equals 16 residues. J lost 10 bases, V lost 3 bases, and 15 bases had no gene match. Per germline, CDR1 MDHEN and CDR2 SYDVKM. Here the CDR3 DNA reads TGTGCCAGCAGTTTTTCCCCCTCAACCGACAGGGAGGAGCAGTTCTTC. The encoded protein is CASSFSPSTDREEQFF.

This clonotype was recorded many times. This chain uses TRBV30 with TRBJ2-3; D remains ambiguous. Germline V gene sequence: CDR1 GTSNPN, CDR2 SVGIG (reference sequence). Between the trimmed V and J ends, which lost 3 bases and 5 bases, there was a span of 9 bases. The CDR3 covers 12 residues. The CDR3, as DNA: TGTGCCTGGAGCGGTATAAGAGATACGCAGTATTTT. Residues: CAWSGIRDTQYF.

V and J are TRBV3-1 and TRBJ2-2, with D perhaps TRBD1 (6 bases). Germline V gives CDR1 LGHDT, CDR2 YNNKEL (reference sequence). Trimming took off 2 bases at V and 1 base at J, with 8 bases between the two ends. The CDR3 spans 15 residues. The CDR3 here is CASSQRTVNTGELFF. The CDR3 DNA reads TGTGCCAGCAGCCAAAGGACAGTGAACACCGGGGAGCTGTTTTTT.

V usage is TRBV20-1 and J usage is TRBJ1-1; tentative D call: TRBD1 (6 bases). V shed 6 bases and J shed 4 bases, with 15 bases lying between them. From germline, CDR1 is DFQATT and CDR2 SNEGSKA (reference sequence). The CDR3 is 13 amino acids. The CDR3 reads CSAGRGGPTEAFF. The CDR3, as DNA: TGCAGTGCCGGACGCGGGGGGCCCACTGAAGCTTTCTTT.

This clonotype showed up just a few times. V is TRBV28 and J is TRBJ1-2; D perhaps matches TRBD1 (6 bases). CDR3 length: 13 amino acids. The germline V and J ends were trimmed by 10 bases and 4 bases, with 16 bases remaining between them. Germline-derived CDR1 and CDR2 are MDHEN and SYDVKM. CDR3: CATTEGGGYGYTF. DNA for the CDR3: TGTGCCACTACCGAGGGGGGGGGCTATGGCTACACCTTC.

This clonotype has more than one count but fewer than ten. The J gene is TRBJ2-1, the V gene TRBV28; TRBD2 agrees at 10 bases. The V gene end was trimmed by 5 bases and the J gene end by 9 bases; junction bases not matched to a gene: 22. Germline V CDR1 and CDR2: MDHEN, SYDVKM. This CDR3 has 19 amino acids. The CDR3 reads CASSPRSFTLAGEGFEQFF. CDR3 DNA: TGTGCCAGCAGTCCCCGATCCTTTACTCTAGCGGGAGAGGGGTTTGAGCAGTTCTTC. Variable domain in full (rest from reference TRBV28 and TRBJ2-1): DVKVTQSSRYLVKRTGEKVFLECVQDMDHENMFWYRQDPGLGLRLIYFSYDVKMKEKGDIPEGYSVSREKKERFSLILESASTNQTSMYLCASSPRSFTLAGEGFEQFFGPGTRLTVL.

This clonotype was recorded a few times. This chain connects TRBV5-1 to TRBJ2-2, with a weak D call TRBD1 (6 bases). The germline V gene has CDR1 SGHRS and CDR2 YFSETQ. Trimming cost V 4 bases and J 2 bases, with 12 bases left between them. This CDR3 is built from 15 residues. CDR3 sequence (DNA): TGCGCCAGCAGCCCAGGGGAAAGAAACACCGGGGAGCTGTTTTTT. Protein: CASSPGERNTGELFF.

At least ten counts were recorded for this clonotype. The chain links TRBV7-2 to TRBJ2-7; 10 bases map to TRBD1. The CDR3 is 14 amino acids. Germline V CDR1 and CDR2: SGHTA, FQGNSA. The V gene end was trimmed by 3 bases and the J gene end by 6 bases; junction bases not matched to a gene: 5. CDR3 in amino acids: CASSFPTGGGEQYF. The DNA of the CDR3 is TGTGCCAGCAGCTTCCCGACAGGGGGCGGCGAGCAGTACTTC.

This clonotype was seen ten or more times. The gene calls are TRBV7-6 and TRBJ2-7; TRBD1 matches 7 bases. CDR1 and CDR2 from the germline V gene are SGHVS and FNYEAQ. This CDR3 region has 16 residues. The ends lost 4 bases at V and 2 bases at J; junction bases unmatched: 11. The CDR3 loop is CASSSTGLGATYEQYF. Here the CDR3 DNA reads TGTGCCAGCAGCTCGACAGGGTTAGGGGCGACCTACGAGCAGTACTTC.

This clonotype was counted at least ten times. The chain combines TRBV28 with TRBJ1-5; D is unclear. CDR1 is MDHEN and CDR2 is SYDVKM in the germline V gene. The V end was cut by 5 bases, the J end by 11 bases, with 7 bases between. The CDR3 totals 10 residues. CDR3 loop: CASSSLAQHF. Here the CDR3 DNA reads TGTGCCAGCAGTAGTCTGGCCCAGCATTTT.

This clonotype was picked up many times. CDR3 coding DNA: TGTGCCAGCAGCTTAGTGGCGACAGGGGGGACCTACGAGCAGTACTTC. Translating it yields CASSLVATGGTYEQYF. The gene calls are TRBV7-6 and TRBJ2-7; 9 nucleotides align to TRBD1. There are 16 residues in the CDR3. Germline V CDR1 and CDR2: SGHVS, FNYEAQ. The trim removed 1 base at V and 2 bases at J, leaving 6 bases unmatched.

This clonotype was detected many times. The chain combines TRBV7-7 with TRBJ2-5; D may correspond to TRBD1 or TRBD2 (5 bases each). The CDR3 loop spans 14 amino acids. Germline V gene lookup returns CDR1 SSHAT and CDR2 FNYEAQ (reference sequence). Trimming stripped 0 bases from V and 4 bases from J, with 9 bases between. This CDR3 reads CASSLAGRRETQYF. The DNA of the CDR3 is TGTGCCAGCAGCTTAGCGGGACGGAGAGAGACCCAGTACTTC. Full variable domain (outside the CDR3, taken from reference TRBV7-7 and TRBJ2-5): GAGVSQSPRYKVTKRGQDVTLRCDPISSHATLYWYQQALGQGPEFLTYFNYEAQPDKSGLPSDRFSAERPEGSISTLTIQRTEQRDSAMYRCASSLAGRRETQYFGPGTRLLVL.

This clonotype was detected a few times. The CDR3 reads CASSGPMHGELFF. CDR3 nucleotide sequence: TGTGCCAGCAGTGGACCGATGCACGGGGAGCTGTTTTTT. The gene calls are TRBV12-3 or TRBV12-4 and TRBJ2-2; D is ambiguous. V gave up 5 bases and J gave up 7 bases, with 11 bases separating them. The CDR3 runs to 13 residues.

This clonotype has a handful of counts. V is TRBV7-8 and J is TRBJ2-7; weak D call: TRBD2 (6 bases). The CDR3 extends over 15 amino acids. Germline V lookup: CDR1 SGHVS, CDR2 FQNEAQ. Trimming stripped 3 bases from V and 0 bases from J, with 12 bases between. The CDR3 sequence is CASSLEASASYEQYF. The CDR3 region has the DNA TGTGCCAGCAGCTTGGAGGCTAGCGCCTCCTACGAGCAGTACTTC.

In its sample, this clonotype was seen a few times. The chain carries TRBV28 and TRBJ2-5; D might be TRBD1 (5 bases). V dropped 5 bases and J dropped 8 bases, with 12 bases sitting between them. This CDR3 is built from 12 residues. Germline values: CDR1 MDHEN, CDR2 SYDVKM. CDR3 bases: TGTGCCAGCAGTCTAACAGGATCAACCCAGTACTTC. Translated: CASSLTGSTQYF.

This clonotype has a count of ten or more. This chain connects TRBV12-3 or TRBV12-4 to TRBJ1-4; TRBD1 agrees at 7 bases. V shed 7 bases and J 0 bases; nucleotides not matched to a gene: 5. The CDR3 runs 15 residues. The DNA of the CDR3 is TGTGCCAGCACCGACCAGGGGGCAACTAATGAAAAACTGTTTTTT. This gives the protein CASTDQGATNEKLFF.

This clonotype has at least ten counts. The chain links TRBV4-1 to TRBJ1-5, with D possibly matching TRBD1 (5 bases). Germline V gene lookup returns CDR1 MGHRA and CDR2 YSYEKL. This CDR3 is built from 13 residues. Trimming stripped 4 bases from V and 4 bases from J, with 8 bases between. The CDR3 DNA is TGCGCCAGCAGCCTACAGGTTAATCAGCCCCAGCATTTT. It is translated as CASSLQVNQPQHF.

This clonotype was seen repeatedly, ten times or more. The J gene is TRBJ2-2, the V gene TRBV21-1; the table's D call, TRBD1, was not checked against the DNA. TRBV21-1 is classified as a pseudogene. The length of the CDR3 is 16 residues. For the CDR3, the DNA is TGTGCCAGCAGCAAGGACAGGGGATGGAACACCGGGGAGCTGTTTTTT. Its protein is CASSKDRGWNTGELFF.

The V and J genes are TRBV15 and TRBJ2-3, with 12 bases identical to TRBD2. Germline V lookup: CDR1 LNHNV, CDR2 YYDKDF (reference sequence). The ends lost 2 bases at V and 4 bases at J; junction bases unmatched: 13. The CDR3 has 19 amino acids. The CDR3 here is CATSRPSGRAGVYPDTQYF. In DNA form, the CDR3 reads TGTGCCACCAGCAGACCTAGCGGGAGGGCCGGGGTGTATCCAGATACGCAGTATTTT.

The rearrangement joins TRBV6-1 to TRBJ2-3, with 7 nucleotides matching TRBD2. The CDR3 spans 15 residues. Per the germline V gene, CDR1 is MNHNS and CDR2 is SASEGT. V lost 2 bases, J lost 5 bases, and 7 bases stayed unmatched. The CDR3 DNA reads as TGTGCCAGCAGTGAAAGTTGGCTAGCGGTAGATACGCAGTATTTT. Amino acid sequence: CASSESWLAVDTQYF.

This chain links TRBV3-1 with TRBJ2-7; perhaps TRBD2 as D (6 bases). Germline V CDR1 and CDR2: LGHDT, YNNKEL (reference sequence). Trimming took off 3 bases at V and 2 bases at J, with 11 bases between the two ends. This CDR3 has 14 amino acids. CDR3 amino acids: CASSHYGSPYEQYF. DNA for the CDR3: TGTGCCAGCAGCCATTACGGGAGTCCCTACGAGCAGTACTTC.

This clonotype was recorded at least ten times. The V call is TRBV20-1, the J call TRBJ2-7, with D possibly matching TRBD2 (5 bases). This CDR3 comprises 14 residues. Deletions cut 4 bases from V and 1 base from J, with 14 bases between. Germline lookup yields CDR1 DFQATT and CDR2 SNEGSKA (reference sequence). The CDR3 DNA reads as TGCAGTGCTAAAAAGACCGGAGGATCCTACGAGCAGTACTTC. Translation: CSAKKTGGSYEQYF.

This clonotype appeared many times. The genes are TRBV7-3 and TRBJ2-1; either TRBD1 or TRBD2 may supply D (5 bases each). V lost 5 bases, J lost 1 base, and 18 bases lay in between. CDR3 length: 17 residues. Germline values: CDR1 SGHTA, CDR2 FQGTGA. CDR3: CASSQGWGMGSYNEQFF. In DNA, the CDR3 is TGTGCCAGCAGCCAAGGATGGGGGATGGGATCCTACAATGAGCAGTTCTTC.